Each of the 21 T cell receptor beta chains below was sequenced from the same sample in a study of blood T cell repertoires in COVID-19. Sequencing was performed with immunoSEQ multiplex PCR; in TCRdb, only in-frame clones are kept and a portion is missing. The data contain about 190,000 clones, around 90% of them singletons. The sample taken for sequencing was peripheral blood. These receptors were collected from a man aged 45-65 years with acute or convalescent COVID-19.

V is TRBV24-1 and J is TRBJ2-1, with 14 bases fitting TRBD2. CDR1 KGHDR and CDR2 SFDVKD come from the germline V gene. The CDR3 spans 18 residues. V shed 0 bases, J shed 1 base, and the junction held 1 base outside the gene matches. For the CDR3, the DNA is TGTGCCACCAGTGATTTGGGGACTAGCGGGGGATCCTACAATGAGCAGTTCTTC. This gives the protein CATSDLGTSGGSYNEQFF.

Comments on this clone: Other nucleotide sequences from this sample produce the same CDR3. The chain uses TRBV19 and TRBJ2-5; TRBD1 might be the D (6 bases). The ends were cut back, 5 bases at V and 2 bases at J, with 12 bases in the middle. CDR1 and CDR2 from the germline V gene are LNHDA and SQIVND (reference sequence). The length of the CDR3 is 14 residues. CDR3 sequence: CASSQAGAQETQYF. The DNA of the CDR3 is TGTGCCAGTAGTCAGGCAGGGGCGCAAGAGACCCAGTACTTC.

The chain recombines TRBV9 with TRBJ1-6; TRBD1 aligns across 11 bases. Trimming at V came to 3 bases and at J to 9 bases, leaving 5 bases not matched to a gene. Germline V gene data show CDR1 as SGDLS and CDR2 as YYNGEE. The CDR3 runs 15 residues. Written as DNA, the CDR3 is TGTGCCAGCAGCGAGGGGGACAGGGGGTTTTCACCCCTCCACTTT. This encodes CASSEGDRGFSPLHF.

This chain joins TRBV5-6 and TRBJ1-2; TRBD1 matches at 10 bases. Germline values: CDR1 SGHDT, CDR2 YYEEEE. V was clipped by 5 bases and J by 7 bases; unmatched bases: 14. This CDR3 region has 16 residues. For the CDR3, the DNA is TGTGCCAGCAGAACCTTCTCCCGGACAGGGGGTACTGGCTACACCTTC. It yields the protein CASRTFSRTGGTGYTF.

This clone was recorded only once. The chain combines TRBV19 with TRBJ1-3, with TRBD1 matching 12 bases. V was clipped by 9 bases and J by 5 bases; unmatched bases: 5. Germline loops: CDR1 LNHDA, CDR2 SQIVND (reference sequence). The CDR3 is made up of 14 amino acids. The CDR3 coding sequence is TGTGCCAGCCCGGGACAGGGGGCTCGAAACACCATATATTTT. Protein: CASPGQGARNTIYF.

The chain is built from TRBV27 and TRBJ2-7; TRBD1 matches 10 bases. Germline V gives CDR1 MNHEY, CDR2 SMNVEV (reference sequence). This CDR3 has 14 amino acids. V gave up 8 bases and J gave up 4 bases; unmatched junction bases: 8. The CDR3 DNA reads TGTGCCAGCGCGCGACAGGGGGCGGGGTACGAGCAGTACTTC. As protein: CASARQGAGYEQYF.

The V call is TRBV7-2, the J call TRBJ2-2; the match to TRBD1 covers 7 bases. Unmatched junction bases numbered 9, after V lost 4 bases and J lost 4 bases. The CDR3 is 16 amino acids. Germline values: CDR1 SGHTA, CDR2 FQGNSA. For the CDR3, the DNA is TGTGCCAGCAGCTCCGACAGGGTTGGTGGCACCGGGGAGCTGTTTTTT. This codes for CASSSDRVGGTGELFF.

This chain connects TRBV29-1 to TRBJ2-3; D is undetermined. Germline V gives CDR1 SQVTM, CDR2 ANQGSEA. The V and J ends lost 1 base and 3 bases respectively, with 17 bases between them. This CDR3 spans 16 amino acids. DNA for the CDR3: TGCAGCGTTGAAGGCTCAGCAGCGATCTCGACAGATACGCAGTATTTT. Its translation: CSVEGSAAISTDTQYF.

The CDR3 loop is CASSQRDRAWPINEQFF. The CDR3 nucleotides read TGTGCCAGCAGCCAGCGGGACAGGGCCTGGCCTATCAATGAGCAGTTCTTC. The V gene is TRBV11-2, the J gene TRBJ2-1, with 9 bases aligning to TRBD1. V trimming: 5 bases; J trimming: 6 bases; junction bases outside the gene matches: 14. This CDR3 region has 17 residues. From germline, CDR1 is SGHAT and CDR2 FQNNGV.

The genes are TRBV6-5 and TRBJ1-1; 8 bases map to TRBD1. V lost 6 bases, J lost 4 bases, and 4 bases stayed unmatched. The CDR3 loop spans 13 amino acids. Germline values: CDR1 MNHEY, CDR2 SVGAGI. DNA of the CDR3: TGTGCCAGCAGGTTGGACAGGGTCACTGAAGCTTTCTTT. Amino acids: CASRLDRVTEAFF.

The rearrangement joins TRBV6-6 to TRBJ2-1; 9 bases fit TRBD2. CDR3 length equals 16 residues. V shed 0 bases, J shed 7 bases, and the junction held 7 bases outside the gene matches. Germline CDR1 MNHNY, CDR2 SVGAGI (reference sequence). Here the CDR3 DNA reads TGTGCCAGCAGTTACTCGGCGGGAGGGGGAGGGAATGAGCAGTTCTTC. Its protein is CASSYSAGGGGNEQFF.

The chain uses TRBV11-2 and TRBJ2-6; D is unclear. V lost 1 base and J 3 bases, leaving 4 bases between the germline ends. The CDR3 runs 14 residues. CDR1 is SGHAT and CDR2 is FQNNGV in the germline V gene. DNA for the CDR3: TGTGCCAGCAGCTTAGTTCTTGGGGCCAACGTCCTGACTTTC. Protein sequence: CASSLVLGANVLTF.

The V call is TRBV29-1, the J call TRBJ1-3; D uncertain. The CDR3 is 15 residues long. CDR1 and CDR2 from the germline V gene are SQVTM and ANQGSEA. The V and J ends lost 6 bases and 0 bases respectively, with 15 bases between them. The CDR3 sequence is CSVDRGFISGNTIYF. CDR3 coding DNA: TGCAGCGTCGATCGCGGGTTTATCTCTGGAAACACCATATATTTT.

The rearrangement joins TRBV14 to TRBJ1-1, with TRBD1 matching 7 bases. Germline V lookup: CDR1 SGHDN, CDR2 FVKESK. The CDR3 has 12 residues. After removal of 3 bases from V and 8 bases from J, the junction contained 3 bases not matched to a gene. CDR3 in amino acids: CASSQNRGEAFF. CDR3 sequence (DNA): TGTGCCAGCAGCCAGAACAGGGGAGAAGCTTTCTTT.

The chain recombines TRBV28 with TRBJ2-7; TRBD1 might be the D (6 bases). V lost 6 bases, J lost 2 bases, and 11 bases lay in between. This CDR3 region has 13 residues. Germline assignment: CDR1 MDHEN and CDR2 SYDVKM. The CDR3 DNA reads TGTGCCAGCAGACCCGGGACAACCTACGAGCAGTACTTC. Its protein product is CASRPGTTYEQYF. The entire variable domain, with the rest obtained from reference TRBV28 and TRBJ2-7, is as follows: DVKVTQSSRYLVKRTGEKVFLECVQDMDHENMFWYRQDPGLGLRLIYFSYDVKMKEKGDIPEGYSVSREKKERFSLILESASTNQTSMYLCASRPGTTYEQYFGPGTRLTVT.

The chain links TRBV29-1 to TRBJ2-3, with 8 bases identical to TRBD2. This CDR3 comprises 15 residues. The germline V gene encodes CDR1 SQVTM and CDR2 ANQGSEA. Germline trimming cut 3 bases from V and 5 bases from J; bases unmatched to any gene: 10. The CDR3, as DNA: TGCAGCGTTGATGCGGCGGGGGGCTGGTTAGATACGCAGTATTTT. This translates into CSVDAAGGWLDTQYF.

This clone showed up just a few times. Written as DNA, the CDR3 is TGTGCCAGCAGCCACGGACAAAACTATGGCTACACCTTC. It codes for CASSHGQNYGYTF. The rearrangement joins TRBV7-2 to TRBJ1-2, with D possibly TRBD1 on 5 matching bases. The germline V gene has CDR1 SGHTA and CDR2 FQGNSA. V was pared by 5 bases and J by 2 bases, with 9 bases between. The CDR3 sequence is 13 residues long.

The CDR3 is CASTGPRGGANEQFF. The CDR3 DNA reads as TGTGCCAGCACAGGGCCCCGCGGGGGGGCCAATGAGCAGTTCTTC. This chain uses TRBV7-9 with TRBJ2-1; 9 bases are shared with TRBD2. V was clipped by 7 bases and J by 6 bases; unmatched bases: 10. Germline V gives CDR1 SEHNR, CDR2 FQNEAQ (reference sequence). The CDR3 sequence is 15 residues long.

V gene TRBV6-5 combines with J gene TRBJ2-7, with 7 bases lining up with TRBD2. The junction had 8 bases not matched to a gene; V was cut back by 6 bases and J by 0 bases. The CDR3 loop spans 15 amino acids. Germline CDR1 is MNHEY and CDR2 is SVGAGI. The CDR3 DNA sequence: TGTGCCAGCAGCCGCGAGCGGGGCAGCTCCTACGAGCAGTACTTC. Amino acid sequence: CASSRERGSSYEQYF.

This chain connects TRBV19 to TRBJ2-5; 10 bases fit TRBD2. In germline, CDR1 is LNHDA, CDR2 SQIVND (reference sequence). After removal of 6 bases from V and 1 base from J, the junction contained 5 bases not matched to a gene. The CDR3 has 15 amino acids. This CDR3 is CASSGLAETQETQYF. The CDR3 nucleotides read TGTGCCAGTAGCGGACTAGCGGAAACCCAAGAGACCCAGTACTTC.

The rearrangement joins TRBV19 to TRBJ1-2; TRBD1 matches 7 bases. Germline CDR1 LNHDA, CDR2 SQIVND (reference sequence). V dropped 6 bases and J dropped 2; count of bases not matched to a gene: 6. The CDR3 runs 14 residues. The CDR3 nucleotides are TGTGCCAGTAGCTCGACAGGGTCGAACTATGGCTACACCTTC. Its translation: CASSSTGSNYGYTF.